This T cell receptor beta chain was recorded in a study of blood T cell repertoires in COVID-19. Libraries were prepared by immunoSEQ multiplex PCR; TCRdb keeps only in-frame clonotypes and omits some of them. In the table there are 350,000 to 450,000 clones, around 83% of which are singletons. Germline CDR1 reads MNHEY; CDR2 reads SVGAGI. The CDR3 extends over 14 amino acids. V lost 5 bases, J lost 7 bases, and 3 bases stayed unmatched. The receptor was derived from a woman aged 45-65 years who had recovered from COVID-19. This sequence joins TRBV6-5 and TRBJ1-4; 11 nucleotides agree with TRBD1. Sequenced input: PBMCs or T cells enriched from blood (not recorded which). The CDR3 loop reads CASSPGTGGEKLFF. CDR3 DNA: TGTGCCAGCAGTCCAGGGACAGGGGGTGAAAAACTGTTTTTT.